This is a list of T cell receptor beta chains from one sample in a study of blood T cell repertoires in COVID-19. The assay was immunoSEQ multiplex PCR, and TCRdb's table has in-frame clones only and misses some. Of 250,000 to 300,000 clones listed, about 90% were seen once; the top ten hold under 2.5%. Sequences were obtained from PBMCs or T cells enriched from blood (not recorded which). The receptors originated from a woman aged 55-70 years who had recovered from COVID-19. Both conserved end residues are part of each CDR3.

v_gene	j_gene	CDR3aa
TRBV11-2	TRBJ2-7	CASSLSPGREQYF
TRBV10-3	TRBJ2-5	CAIRDRDEETQYF
TRBV5-1	TRBJ2-3	CASSLLAGLSTDTQYF
TRBV6-5	TRBJ1-1	CATGSTPWVREAFF
TRBV15	TRBJ2-1	CATSGYSGSLNEQFF
TRBV11-2	TRBJ2-3	CASSLSAGGGTDTQYF
TRBV29-1	TRBJ1-1	CSADRQGMEAFF
TRBV9	TRBJ1-3	CASSVGVSSGNTIYF
TRBV5-1	TRBJ2-3	CASSLIVPPSTDTQYF
TRBV28	TRBJ1-1	CASSSGEGVTEAFF
TRBV18	TRBJ1-2	CAGQGVLDYGYTF
TRBV2	TRBJ1-6	CAGDRGNSPLHF
TRBV29-1	TRBJ2-7	CSSRMGRGKYF
TRBV7-3	TRBJ2-1	CASSPRTSGYNEQFF
TRBV7-9	TRBJ1-2	CASKRGGYGYTF
TRBV6-1	TRBJ2-1	CASSEALGLAGAYRGYEQFF
TRBV6-2/TRBV6-3	TRBJ2-3	CASSYGRGASTDTQYF
TRBV5-5	TRBJ1-1	CASSLNPTGATEAFF
TRBV12-3/TRBV12-4	TRBJ2-5	CASSSGLKETQYF
TRBV3-1/TRBV3-2	TRBJ2-5	CASSQIEETQYF
TRBV19	TRBJ1-5	CASTIGNQPQHF
TRBV25-1	TRBJ1-4	CASSPLGRGSEKLFF
TRBV10-3	TRBJ1-2	CAASTGEGYGYTF
TRBV28	TRBJ2-3	CASSLASGITDTQYF
TRBV24-1	TRBJ2-7	CATSGGGQGAYEQYF
TRBV19	TRBJ1-5	CASGRQGAHSNQPQHF
TRBV27	TRBJ2-1	CASSPEQGALYNEQFF
TRBV5-6	TRBJ1-2	CASSPGGRGGYTF
TRBV18	TRBJ1-2	CASSPPQGTTNYGYTF
TRBV7-6	TRBJ1-5	CASSPSGAEGQPQHF
TRBV5-1	TRBJ1-2	CASSLERGHYGYTF
TRBV28	TRBJ2-5	CATASKETQYF
TRBV30	TRBJ1-6	CAWSVGHLFDSPLHF
TRBV11-3	TRBJ2-1	CASSLAGGSYNEQFF
TRBV29-1	TRBJ2-7	CSAKKGGEAEIGEQYF
TRBV18	TRBJ1-1	CASSPSGGSGAFF
TRBV9	TRBJ2-5	CASSSKQETQYF
TRBV5-1	TRBJ2-5	CASSTGTGKETQYF
TRBV7-2	TRBJ2-1	CASSPGLAGGNEQFF
TRBV27	TRBJ2-3	CASNQRGVPDTQYF